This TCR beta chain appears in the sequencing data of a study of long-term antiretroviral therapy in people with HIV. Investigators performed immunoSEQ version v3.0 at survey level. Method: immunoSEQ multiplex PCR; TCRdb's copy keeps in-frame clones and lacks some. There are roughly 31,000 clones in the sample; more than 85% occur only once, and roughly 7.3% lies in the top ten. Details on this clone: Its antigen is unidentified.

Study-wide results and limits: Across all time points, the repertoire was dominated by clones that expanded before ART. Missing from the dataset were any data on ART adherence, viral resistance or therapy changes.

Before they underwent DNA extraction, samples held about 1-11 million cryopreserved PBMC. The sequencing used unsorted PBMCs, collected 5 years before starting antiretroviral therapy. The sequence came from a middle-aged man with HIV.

In DNA form, the CDR3 reads TGTGCCAGCAGCTCCCGGGAACAGAGCACTGAAGCTTTCTTT. This sequence encodes CASSSREQSTEAFF. The chain carries TRBV7-8 and TRBJ1-1, with D hard to call. Germline loops: CDR1 SGHVS, CDR2 FQNEAQ. V was trimmed by 4 bases and J by 4 bases, leaving 13 bases between them. This CDR3 contains 14 residues. Full variable domain (rest looked up from reference TRBV7-8 and TRBJ1-1): GAGVSQSPRYKVAKRGQDVALRCDPISGHVSLFWYQQALGQGPEFLTYFQNEAQLDKSGLPSDRFFAERPEGSVSTLKIQRTQQEDSAVYLCASSSREQSTEAFFGQGTRLTVV.